This note documents a single T cell receptor beta chain sequence. The antigen remains undetermined. CDR1 is SGHTA and CDR2 is FQGNSA in the germline V gene. The V and J ends lost 6 bases and 5 bases respectively, with 13 bases between them. The length of the CDR3 is 13 residues. Positively selected for CCR7, the CD45RO-negative cells used as naive CD8 cells excluded terminally differentiated effector memory CD45RA+ cells. There were no recent acute infections or vaccinations among the donors, who were healthy HIV-negative adults. Some clones are missing from TCRdb's copy, which holds only in-frame ones; the method was immunoSEQ multiplex PCR. Here the sample spans around 1.9 million clones, under 95% being singletons. This entry belongs to a study of shared clonotypes between healthy human individuals. General study points: Collection of samples was limited to blood; tissue repertoires likely differ. Non-shared clonotypes had lower generation probabilities than clonotypes shared by all four sorted-subset donors.

The sequencing input was naive CD8+ T cells from PBMCs. V is TRBV7-2 and J is TRBJ2-5; a weak D match, TRBD2 (6 bases). This TCR derives from a man aged 18 to 29 in good health. Some clones in this sample may be carry-over from other donors' samples. The CDR3 sequence: CASRPRTTETQYF. Here the CDR3 DNA reads TGTGCCAGCAGACCCCGGACTACGGAGACCCAGTACTTC.